Below, 19 T cell receptor beta chains from the same sample are listed, as sequenced in a study of T-cell reconstitution after alpha-beta-depleted transplantation in children. Preparation of the TCRbeta library used unique molecular identifiers. Using its own MiXCR run on the PCR reads, TCRdb lists one record per CDR3 protein. The sample records about 610,000 distinct CDR3 sequences, under 12% being singletons. Sample: PBMCs from the stem cell graft donor, taken from the stem cell graft. All receptors derive from a human donor who donated a stem cell graft to a child with acute myeloid leukemia.

In this sample, this clonotype turned up many times. The rearrangement links TRBV29-1 to TRBJ2-1; TRBD2 matches 7 bases. The trim removed 6 bases at V and 16 bases at J, leaving 9 bases unmatched. The CDR3 has 10 residues. Germline CDR1 SQVTM, CDR2 ANQGSEA. The CDR3 here is CSVRAGVDFF. CDR3 bases: TGCAGCGTGAGGGCGGGAGTAGATTTCTTC.

This clonotype was counted ten times or more. V and J are TRBV9 and TRBJ2-3; D gene unclear. Germline values: CDR1 SGDLS, CDR2 YYNGEE. V lost 0 bases and J lost 2, with 7 bases in between. The CDR3 has 14 amino acids. The CDR3 DNA sequence: TGTGCCAGCAGCGTAGCTGCCCACACAGATACGCAGTATTTT. Its translation: CASSVAAHTDTQYF.

This sequence joins TRBV18 and TRBJ2-5; 7 bases align to TRBD1. The CDR3 has 15 residues. V was pared by 2 bases and J by 3 bases, with 6 bases of the junction left unmatched. From germline, CDR1 is KGHSH and CDR2 LQKENI. DNA for the CDR3: TGTGCCAGCTCACCAAGCCTGACAGGGAAAGAGACCCAGTACTTC. Amino acids: CASSPSLTGKETQYF.

This clonotype was detected ten times or more. This rearrangement joins TRBV7-3 to TRBJ2-5; D is ambiguous. Germline V gene sequence: CDR1 SGHTA, CDR2 FQGTGA. This CDR3 spans 15 amino acids. The ends were cut back, 5 bases at V and 2 bases at J, with 15 bases in the middle. The CDR3 DNA reads TGTGCCAGCAGCCCCACGGGTGCCGAGCAAGAGACCCAGTACTTC. It yields the protein CASSPTGAEQETQYF.

This clonotype appeared many times. The CDR3 DNA follows: TGTGCCAGCAGTACCATAGCGTTTGGGGGCAATGAGCAGTTCTTC. Protein sequence: CASSTIAFGGNEQFF. The chain has TRBV27 and TRBJ2-1; D might be TRBD1 or TRBD2, each matching 5 bases. This CDR3 spans 15 amino acids. Trimming took off 5 bases at V and 6 bases at J, with 17 bases between the two ends. Germline V gives CDR1 MNHEY, CDR2 SMNVEV (reference sequence).

The sample holds a few counts of this clonotype. The genes are TRBV7-8 and TRBJ2-1; TRBD1 is a possible D gene (5 bases). CDR3 size: 14 residues. CDR1 and CDR2 (germline): SGHVS, FQNEAQ. Between the trimmed V and J ends, which lost 1 base and 6 bases, there was a span of 10 bases. DNA for the CDR3: TGTGCCAGCAGCTTAGGACAGTACTTCAATGAGCAGTTCTTC. Residues: CASSLGQYFNEQFF.

At least ten counts were recorded for this clonotype. V is TRBV5-1 and J is TRBJ2-1, with TRBD2 matching over 8 bases. V gave up 0 bases and J gave up 4 bases; unmatched junction bases: 0. The CDR3 runs 14 residues. Germline V CDR1 and CDR2: SGHRS, YFSETQ. The CDR3 nucleotides read TGCGCCAGCAGCTTGGGACTAGCGTACAATGAGCAGTTCTTC. Translated: CASSLGLAYNEQFF.

This clonotype came up many times. DNA for the CDR3: TGCGCCAGCAGCTTGGCCTCGGGAGGATACGATACGCAGTATTTT. Residues: CASSLASGGYDTQYF. The genes are TRBV5-1 and TRBJ2-3, with 7 bases lining up with TRBD2. Germline V gene lookup returns CDR1 SGHRS and CDR2 YFSETQ. There are 15 residues in the CDR3. Losses at the gene ends were 0 bases for V and 6 bases for J; bases not matched to a gene: 7.

CDR3 sequence (DNA): TGTGCCAGCAGCCCCCAGACAGGGTGGGAAGAGACCCAGTACTTC. This codes for CASSPQTGWEETQYF. The V call is TRBV7-9, the J call TRBJ2-5, with 7 bases matching TRBD1. The CDR3 runs to 15 residues. Germline CDR1 is SEHNR and CDR2 is FQNEAQ (reference sequence). J was trimmed by 3 bases and V by 5 bases; bases with no gene match: 9.

This clonotype was seen repeatedly, ten times or more. The chain carries TRBV4-3 and TRBJ2-1, with D uncertain. Germline-derived CDR1 and CDR2 are LGHNA and YSLEER. This CDR3 region has 14 residues. V lost 4 bases and J 4 bases, leaving 11 bases between the germline ends. CDR3 bases: TGCGCCAGCAGCCCTTATGACCAATACAATGAGCAGTTCTTC. It codes for CASSPYDQYNEQFF.

This chain uses TRBV24-1 with TRBJ1-5, with 10 bases identical to TRBD1. Trimming cost V 4 bases and J 3 bases; bases outside gene matches: 2. Germline V gives CDR1 KGHDR, CDR2 SFDVKD. This CDR3 region has 15 residues. This chain's CDR3 is CATSEGTGDNQPQHF. Here the CDR3 DNA reads TGTGCCACCAGTGAAGGGACAGGGGACAATCAGCCCCAGCATTTT.

This clonotype showed up just a few times. V usage is TRBV7-9 and J usage is TRBJ2-7; 9 nucleotides agree with TRBD1. The CDR3 has 16 amino acids. Unmatched junction bases numbered 7, after V lost 3 bases and J lost 1 base. The V gene's germline CDR1 is SEHNR and CDR2 FQNEAQ (reference sequence). CDR3 region: CASSFFGQGTSYEQYF. CDR3 sequence (DNA): TGTGCCAGCAGCTTCTTCGGACAGGGGACTTCCTACGAGCAGTACTTC.

This clonotype has just a few counts. The chain joins TRBV6-1 to TRBJ2-1; 11 bases fit TRBD2. Germline V lookup: CDR1 MNHNS, CDR2 SASEGT. With 6 bases clipped from V and 6 bases from J, the junction kept 10 bases outside the gene matches. This CDR3 region has 16 residues. CDR3 coding DNA: TGTGCCAGCAGCCGTCCCCTAGCGGGAGGATTCAATGAGCAGTTCTTC. This sequence encodes CASSRPLAGGFNEQFF.

V usage is TRBV18 and J usage is TRBJ1-5, with no clear D. The V and J ends lost 0 bases and 0 bases respectively, with 9 bases between them. This CDR3 region has 16 residues. Germline lookup yields CDR1 KGHSH and CDR2 LQKENI. The CDR3 bases are TGTGCCAGCTCACCACCGTGGGCAGTTAGCAATCAGCCCCAGCATTTT. This translates into CASSPPWAVSNQPQHF.

This clonotype has at least ten counts. The CDR3 loop is CASSQDGGSEAFF. CDR3 DNA sequence: TGCGCCAGCAGCCAAGATGGAGGGTCTGAAGCTTTCTTT. The chain uses TRBV4-3 and TRBJ1-1; D gene uncertain. This CDR3 spans 13 amino acids. Germline loops: CDR1 LGHNA, CDR2 YSLEER. Trimming removed 0 bases at V and 6 bases at J, with 8 bases between.

This clonotype showed up just a few times. This chain's CDR3 is CASSLSKTSGVVNTQYF. The CDR3 nucleotides are TGTGCCAGCAGTTTATCGAAGACTAGCGGGGTTGTAAATACGCAGTATTTT. V and J are TRBV27 and TRBJ2-3; the match to TRBD2 covers 11 bases. The CDR3 length is 17 residues. Germline-derived CDR1 and CDR2 are MNHEY and SMNVEV (reference sequence). Trimming at V came to 0 bases and at J to 7 bases, leaving 9 bases not matched to a gene.

The rearrangement uses TRBV30 and TRBJ1-1; 7 nucleotides line up with TRBD1. The CDR3 length is 13 residues. Germline CDR1 and CDR2: GTSNPN and SVGIG (reference sequence). With V trimmed by 4 bases and J by 4 bases, 6 bases remained unmatched. CDR3 in DNA: TGTGCCTGGACGGGACAGTTGGGCACTGAAGCTTTCTTT. Translating it yields CAWTGQLGTEAFF.

This sequence joins TRBV18 and TRBJ2-7; 8 bases align to TRBD1. V was clipped by 1 base and J by 2 bases; unmatched bases: 4. CDR1 is KGHSH and CDR2 is LQKENI in the germline V gene. CDR3 length: 15 residues. The CDR3, as DNA: TGTGCCAGCTCACCACGGAGGACAGGGACCTACGAGCAGTACTTC. It specifies CASSPRRTGTYEQYF.

There are many counts of this clonotype. The rearrangement uses TRBV12-3 or TRBV12-4 and TRBJ2-1, with D perhaps given as TRBD1 or TRBD2 (7 bases each). V was shortened by 6 bases and J by 4 bases, with 19 bases between the two germline ends. The length of the CDR3 is 16 residues. This CDR3 reads CASSQSGGGHYNEQFF. Here the CDR3 DNA reads TGTGCCAGCAGCCAGTCAGGGGGGGGCCATTACAATGAGCAGTTCTTC.